One sample yielded the 23 T cell receptor beta chains listed below, sequenced in a study of T-cell reconstitution after alpha-beta-depleted transplantation in children. Unique molecular identifiers were incorporated during preparation of the TCRbeta library. TCRdb fed the PCR reads into MiXCR, producing one record per CDR3 protein. The sample carries approximately 350,000 distinct CDR3 sequences, around a tenth recorded once. The sample was PBMCs from the stem cell graft donor, taken from the stem cell graft. The receptors were gathered from a human donor who donated a stem cell graft to a child with acute lymphoblastic leukemia.

This clonotype was counted only a few times. The rearrangement uses TRBV14 and TRBJ2-5; D possibly matches TRBD1 or TRBD2 (6 bases each). Trimming left V 5 bases short and J 4 bases short, with 14 bases between. CDR3 length: 14 amino acids. Germline V gene lookup returns CDR1 SGHDN and CDR2 FVKESK. The CDR3 nucleotides read TGTGCCAGCAGCAGGATCAGGGGAGGAGAGACCCAGTACTTC. Protein: CASSRIRGGETQYF.

This clonotype was observed a handful of times. The chain joins TRBV18 to TRBJ1-1; D is uncertain. The CDR3 runs to 14 residues. Germline V gene lookup returns CDR1 KGHSH and CDR2 LQKENI. V was pared by 5 bases and J by 3 bases, with 13 bases between. CDR3 in DNA: TGTGCCAGCTCATCGATAGGGAGGGACACTGAAGCTTTCTTT. Its translation is CASSSIGRDTEAFF.

This clonotype has just a few counts. The V gene is TRBV19, the J gene TRBJ1-5; 7 nucleotides line up with TRBD1. The CDR3 spans 17 residues. Germline V gives CDR1 LNHDA, CDR2 SQIVND (reference sequence). J lost 0 bases, V lost 5 bases, and 10 bases had no gene match. The CDR3 spells CASSYGQVSFSNQPQHF. The CDR3 nucleotides are TGTGCCAGTAGTTACGGACAGGTGTCTTTTAGCAATCAGCCCCAGCATTTT.

The gene calls are TRBV2 and TRBJ2-7; 14 nucleotides agree with TRBD2. The CDR3 runs 16 residues. After removal of 3 bases from V and 0 bases from J, the junction contained 1 base not matched to a gene. The germline CDR1 and CDR2 sequences are SNHLY and FYNNEI. CDR3 residues: CASSEGLAGDSYEQYF. CDR3 sequence (DNA): TGTGCCAGCAGTGAGGGACTAGCGGGAGACTCCTACGAGCAGTACTTC. The full variable domain, in which reference TRBV2 and TRBJ2-7 provide the parts outside the CDR3, is EPEVTQTPSHQVTQMGQEVILRCVPISNHLYFYWYRQILGQKVEFLVSFYNNEISEKSEIFDDQFSVERPDGSNFTLKIRSTKLEDSAMYFCASSEGLAGDSYEQYFGPGTRLTVT.

This clonotype was seen ten or more times. This chain joins TRBV20-1 and TRBJ1-2; D is uncertain. From germline, CDR1 is DFQATT and CDR2 SNEGSKA (reference sequence). This CDR3 spans 12 amino acids. The ends were cut back, 0 bases at V and 8 bases at J, with 10 bases in the middle. CDR3 residues: CSARDLREGYTF. In DNA form, the CDR3 reads TGCAGTGCTAGAGATCTTAGGGAAGGCTACACCTTC.

This clonotype has more than one count but fewer than ten. The V call is TRBV5-1, the J call TRBJ1-1; TRBD1 is a possible D gene (6 bases). Trimming stripped 5 bases from V and 1 base from J, with 18 bases between. Germline CDR1 and CDR2: SGHRS and YFSETQ. There are 16 residues in the CDR3. CDR3 nucleotides: TGCGCCAGCAGTCCCACAGGGATATGGGAGAACACTGAAGCTTTCTTT. The encoded protein is CASSPTGIWENTEAFF.

This clonotype was found a few times. V usage is TRBV2 and J usage is TRBJ2-2; D is unresolved. CDR3 size: 14 residues. Trimming took off 6 bases at V and 2 bases at J, with 10 bases between the two ends. Germline-derived CDR1 and CDR2 are SNHLY and FYNNEI. CDR3 DNA sequence: TGTGCCAGCAGCGACACTCCAAACACCGGGGAGCTGTTTTTT. It is translated as CASSDTPNTGELFF. Combining the CDR3 with reference TRBV2 and TRBJ2-2 gives the whole variable domain EPEVTQTPSHQVTQMGQEVILRCVPISNHLYFYWYRQILGQKVEFLVSFYNNEISEKSEIFDDQFSVERPDGSNFTLKIRSTKLEDSAMYFCASSDTPNTGELFFGEGSRLTVL.

This chain links TRBV5-4 with TRBJ2-3; unclear D gene. Trimming took off 0 bases at V and 0 bases at J, with 8 bases between the two ends. The CDR3 covers 15 residues. Looked up from germline, CDR1 is SGHNT and CDR2 is YYREEE (reference sequence). The CDR3 nucleotides are TGTGCCAGCAGCTTGGCCCGGAGCAGCACAGATACGCAGTATTTT. Its translation: CASSLARSSTDTQYF.

This clonotype was counted many times. This sequence joins TRBV7-9 and TRBJ2-1; D not resolved. The V gene lost 4 bases and the J gene lost 8 bases, with 9 bases spanning the gap. From germline, CDR1 is SEHNR and CDR2 FQNEAQ (reference sequence). The CDR3 length is 12 residues. The CDR3 here is CASSSLLYEQFF. CDR3 sequence (DNA): TGTGCCAGCAGCTCCCTTTTGTATGAGCAGTTCTTC.

The CDR3 DNA reads TGTGCCAGCAGCCAGTCGACGGGAGAAGCGGGAGGGCAGGGTCGGGGGGCCAACGTCCTGACTTTC. Translation: CASSQSTGEAGGQGRGANVLTF. The rearrangement joins TRBV4-2 to TRBJ2-6, with 10 bases matching TRBD2. Per the germline V gene, CDR1 is LGHNA and CDR2 is YNFKEQ. The CDR3 contains 22 residues. V gave up 3 bases and J gave up 4 bases; unmatched junction bases: 21.

This clonotype was seen at least ten times. The J gene is TRBJ2-5, the V gene TRBV5-1, with D perhaps TRBD1 (5 bases). Germline V gene lookup returns CDR1 SGHRS and CDR2 YFSETQ. Trimming removed 0 bases at V and 5 bases at J, with 11 bases between. The CDR3 spans 14 residues. The CDR3 nucleotides read TGCGCCAGCAGCTTGGCCAGGGAAGGGGAGACCCAGTACTTC. Its protein product is CASSLAREGETQYF.

The chain couples TRBV9 to TRBJ2-3, with D possibly matching TRBD2 (6 bases). Looked up from germline, CDR1 is SGDLS and CDR2 is YYNGEE. The CDR3 sequence is 13 residues long. Trimming pared 0 bases from V and 8 bases from J, leaving 10 bases between. CDR3 in DNA: TGTGCCAGCAGCGTAGACCTCGGGGGTACGCAGTATTTT. Its translation: CASSVDLGGTQYF. Combining the CDR3 with reference TRBV9 and TRBJ2-3 gives the whole variable domain DSGVTQTPKHLITATGQRVTLRCSPRSGDLSVYWYQQSLDQGLQFLIQYYNGEERAKGNILERFSAQQFPDLHSELNLSSLELGDSALYFCASSVDLGGTQYFGPGTRLTVL.

This clonotype has just a few counts. The genes are TRBV12-3 or TRBV12-4 and TRBJ2-7; no definite D call. V shed 2 bases and J shed 6 bases, with 20 bases lying between them. The CDR3 sequence is 16 residues long. CDR3 loop: CASSLPSFGRMIEQYF. In nucleotides, the CDR3 is TGTGCCAGCAGTTTACCGTCGTTCGGCAGGATGATCGAGCAGTACTTC.

This rearrangement joins TRBV12-3 or TRBV12-4 to TRBJ1-5; perhaps TRBD1 as D (6 bases). V dropped 6 bases and J dropped 1 base, with 16 bases sitting between them. The CDR3 length is 16 residues. The CDR3: CASSRRGGPSNQPQHF. The CDR3 DNA reads as TGTGCCAGCAGCCGGCGGGGGGGGCCGAGCAATCAGCCCCAGCATTTT.

This clonotype was picked up many times. The chain carries TRBV27 and TRBJ2-3, with unresolved D. In germline, CDR1 is MNHEY, CDR2 SMNVEV (reference sequence). This CDR3 comprises 14 residues. Trimming removed 5 bases at V and 0 bases at J, with 9 bases between. Here the CDR3 reads CASSHLSSTDTQYF. The CDR3 region has the DNA TGTGCCAGCAGTCATCTATCTAGCACAGATACGCAGTATTTT.

This clonotype was seen more than once but under ten times. The chain combines TRBV2 with TRBJ2-1; 11 nucleotides match TRBD2. V lost 5 bases, J lost 5 bases, and 8 bases stayed unmatched. The length of the CDR3 is 16 residues. Germline V gene lookup returns CDR1 SNHLY and CDR2 FYNNEI. CDR3 loop: CASSLAGGQIHNEQFF. The CDR3 DNA sequence: TGTGCCAGCAGTTTAGCGGGAGGGCAGATCCACAATGAGCAGTTCTTC. Complete variable domain (other parts from reference TRBV2 and TRBJ2-1): EPEVTQTPSHQVTQMGQEVILRCVPISNHLYFYWYRQILGQKVEFLVSFYNNEISEKSEIFDDQFSVERPDGSNFTLKIRSTKLEDSAMYFCASSLAGGQIHNEQFFGPGTRLTVL.

The rearrangement joins TRBV6-5 to TRBJ1-4; D call uncertain. V was clipped by 3 bases and J by 5 bases, with 13 bases between them. The CDR3 covers 15 residues. Germline CDR1 reads MNHEY; CDR2 reads SVGAGI. The CDR3 spells CASSYQTGENEKLFF. The CDR3 bases are TGTGCCAGCAGTTATCAGACGGGAGAAAATGAAAAACTGTTTTTT.

J is TRBJ2-2 and V is TRBV12-3 or TRBV12-4; the match to TRBD2 covers 9 bases. V was clipped by 6 bases and J by 3 bases; unmatched bases: 8. The CDR3 has 16 residues. CDR3 loop: CASSSTSGQYTGELFF. In nucleotides, the CDR3 is TGTGCCAGCAGCTCGACTAGCGGCCAATACACCGGGGAGCTGTTTTTT.

The DNA of the CDR3 is TGTGCCAGCAGCCCCATGCCACCCAAGGCAGATACGCAGTATTTT. Translated, it gives CASSPMPPKADTQYF. The V call is TRBV7-8, the J call TRBJ2-3; no firm D call. CDR1 SGHVS and CDR2 FQNEAQ come from the germline V gene. This CDR3 contains 15 residues. V was pared by 5 bases and J by 4 bases, with 16 bases between. The full variable domain, completed using reference TRBV7-8 and TRBJ2-3, is GAGVSQSPRYKVAKRGQDVALRCDPISGHVSLFWYQQALGQGPEFLTYFQNEAQLDKSGLPSDRFFAERPEGSVSTLKIQRTQQEDSAVYLCASSPMPPKADTQYFGPGTRLTVL.

This clonotype has a count of ten or more. The CDR3 reads CASSDGNQPQHF. The CDR3 nucleotides read TGCGCCAGCAGTGATGGGAATCAGCCCCAGCATTTT. V gene TRBV10-1 combines with J gene TRBJ1-5; no clear D gene. CDR1 and CDR2 from the germline V gene are WNHNN and SYGVQD (reference sequence). V lost 3 bases and J 4 bases, leaving 4 bases between the germline ends. The CDR3 consists of 12 residues.

This sequence joins TRBV12-3 or TRBV12-4 and TRBJ2-7; 7 nucleotides line up with TRBD2. This CDR3 is built from 13 residues. V lost 3 bases, J lost 4 bases, and 3 bases stayed unmatched. CDR3 sequence: CASSFDGRYEQYF. The DNA for the CDR3 is TGTGCCAGCAGTTTTGACGGGAGGTACGAGCAGTACTTC.

The chain combines TRBV7-8 with TRBJ2-1; 13 bases map to TRBD2. V was pared by 0 bases and J by 1 base, with 9 bases of the junction left unmatched. Germline CDR1 reads SGHVS; CDR2 reads FQNEAQ. This CDR3 has 20 residues. CDR3 loop: CASSLAWTSGRRRSYNEQFF. The CDR3 region has the DNA TGTGCCAGCAGCTTAGCGTGGACTAGCGGGAGAAGGAGGTCCTACAATGAGCAGTTCTTC.

In its sample, this clonotype was seen a few times. The rearrangement links TRBV12-3 or TRBV12-4 to TRBJ2-1; perhaps TRBD1 as D (7 bases). Trimming pared 0 bases from V and 4 bases from J, leaving 13 bases between. The CDR3 runs to 16 residues. The CDR3 DNA reads TGTGCCAGCAGTTTAGCGGTGCAGGGGGGATACAATGAGCAGTTCTTC. Its translation is CASSLAVQGGYNEQFF.